This TCR beta chain originates from a study of control samples from healthy donors and cancer patients. TCRdb's copy holds only in-frame clones and misses some; the assay was immunoSEQ multiplex PCR. The profile shows about 100,000 clones, approximately 92% of them singletons. The TCR originated in a human donor in good health. The donor label of this sample is uncertain. The sample taken for sequencing was blood.

CDR3 in DNA: TGCGCCAGCAGCTTGGATGGGGAGGTCCTCTACAATGAGCAGTTCTTC. Its protein is CASSLDGEVLYNEQFF. The chain carries TRBV5-1 and TRBJ2-1; D is possibly TRBD2 (6 bases). This CDR3 is 16 amino acids long. Per the germline V gene, CDR1 is SGHRS and CDR2 is YFSETQ. The V gene lost 0 bases and the J gene lost 3 bases, with 13 bases spanning the gap.